The rows below give T cell receptor beta chains drawn from one sample of a study of preoperative IRX-2 immunotherapy in early breast cancer. TCRdb's table, derived via immunoSEQ multiplex PCR, lists solely in-frame clones and lacks some. Here the sample spans 35,000 to 55,000 clones, about 94% being singletons. The sequences come from tumor tissue, collected after IRX-2 immunotherapy. The receptors originated from a human donor with breast cancer. CDR3s include the opening cysteine and the closing phenylalanine or tryptophan. The D gene is left open where the match is weak. Expanded clones get a size class; other rows say once, few or many, or leave the size out.

V,D,J,size,CDR3,DNA
TRBV28,.,TRBJ2-5,once,CASLGPRAVTQYF,TGTGCCAGCCTTGGCCCAAGGGCGGTGACCCAGTACTTC
TRBV27,TRBD2,TRBJ2-7,.,CASSGLAGAYEQYF,TGTGCCAGCAGTGGACTAGCGGGAGCTTACGAGCAGTACTTC
TRBV5-8,.,TRBJ2-7,.,CASTNNYEQYF,TGTGCCAGCACGAACAACTACGAGCAGTACTTC
TRBV27,TRBD2,TRBJ2-7,.,CASTRLARGYEQYF,TGTGCCAGCACCAGACTAGCGAGAGGGTACGAGCAGTACTTC
TRBV19,.,TRBJ1-3,.,CASSSQESSGNTIYF,TGTGCCAGTAGTAGTCAGGAGAGCTCTGGAAACACCATATATTTT
TRBV4-1,.,TRBJ1-2,.,CASSTSLDYGYTF,TGCGCCAGCAGCACTAGTCTCGACTATGGCTACACCTTC
TRBV30,TRBD2,TRBJ2-3,once,CAWSVQREWPDTQYF,TGTGCCTGGAGTGTTCAGCGGGAGTGGCCAGATACGCAGTATTTT
TRBV7-2,.,TRBJ1-3,.,CASSPPGAVGGNTIYF,TGTGCCAGCAGCCCCCCCGGGGCAGTGGGTGGAAACACCATATATTTT
TRBV5-6,TRBD1,TRBJ1-4,.,CASSLAGTGNEKLFF,TGTGCCAGCAGCTTAGCCGGGACAGGCAATGAAAAACTGTTTTTT
TRBV4-1,.,TRBJ2-7,.,CASSHKDRPSSYEQYF,TGCGCCAGCAGCCATAAAGACAGACCTAGCTCCTACGAGCAGTACTTC
TRBV28,TRBD2,TRBJ2-2,.,CASSLRSGRASGELFF,TGTGCCAGCAGTTTACGGAGCGGGAGGGCATCCGGGGAGCTGTTTTTT
TRBV18,.,TRBJ1-1,.,CASSPPAGELEAFF,TGTGCCAGCTCACCCCCGGCGGGCGAATTGGAAGCTTTCTTT
TRBV15,.,TRBJ1-5,.,CATSRDVTGSNQPQHF,TGTGCCACCAGCAGAGATGTGACCGGTAGCAATCAGCCCCAGCATTTT
TRBV5-1,.,TRBJ2-3,.,CASSLGGLKDTQYF,TGCGCCAGCAGCTTGGGGGGGCTCAAAGATACGCAGTATTTT
TRBV28,.,TRBJ1-2,.,CASSWDTYYGYTF,TGTGCCAGCAGTTGGGACACCTATTATGGCTACACCTTC
TRBV7-8,.,TRBJ2-2,.,CASTQPSRAITGELFF,TGTGCCAGCACCCAACCTTCGCGGGCCATCACCGGGGAGCTGTTTTTT
TRBV7-9,.,TRBJ2-1,once,CASSLLDEQFF,TGTGCCAGCAGCTTACTAGATGAGCAGTTCTTC
TRBV28,TRBD1,TRBJ2-3,.,CASSTRTGRGTDTQYF,TGTGCCAGCAGTACCAGGACAGGTAGGGGCACAGATACGCAGTATTTT
TRBV7-2,.,TRBJ2-5,.,CASSQTIMETQYF,TGTGCCAGCAGCCAGACGATTATGGAGACCCAGTACTTC
TRBV10-3,.,TRBJ1-4,.,CAISEGTGGKLFF,TGTGCCATCAGTGAGGGAACTGGTGGAAAACTGTTTTTT
TRBV7-2,TRBD1,TRBJ1-4,.,CASSEGGTVYEKLFF,TGTGCCAGCAGCGAAGGGGGGACAGTCTATGAAAAACTGTTTTTT
TRBV10-3,.,TRBJ2-7,.,CAISDWAKRRTEQYF,TGTGCCATCAGTGATTGGGCAAAAAGAAGGACTGAGCAGTACTTC
TRBV28,TRBD1,TRBJ1-1,.,CASSFLDRGAEAFF,TGTGCCAGCAGTTTCCTGGACAGGGGAGCTGAAGCTTTCTTT
TRBV5-4,.,TRBJ2-7,.,CASSKGGGSVSYEQYF,TGTGCCAGCAGCAAAGGGGGCGGGAGTGTATCCTACGAGCAGTACTTC
TRBV30,TRBD2,TRBJ2-3,.,CAWKLAGGFTDTQYF,TGTGCCTGGAAGTTAGCGGGGGGGTTTACAGATACGCAGTATTTT
TRBV27,TRBD2,TRBJ2-1,.,CASSRGTSLYNEQFF,TGTGCCAGCAGTCGTGGGACTAGCCTTTACAATGAGCAGTTCTTC
TRBV4-3,.,TRBJ1-5,.,CASSTYRDSNQPQHF,TGCGCCAGCAGCACCTACAGGGATAGCAATCAGCCCCAGCATTTT
TRBV7-9,TRBD2,TRBJ2-1,once,CASSTLAGYNEQFF,TGTGCCAGCAGCACCTTAGCGGGGTACAATGAGCAGTTCTTC
TRBV10-3,TRBD1,TRBJ2-1,once,CAISRGTGQGNEQFF,TGTGCCATCAGTAGGGGGACAGGGCAGGGCAATGAGCAGTTCTTC
TRBV12-2,.,TRBJ2-3,.,CASRLDQRLAGPGSTDTQYF,TGTGCAAGTCGCTTAGATCAACGACTAGCGGGACCCGGGAGCACAGATACGCAGTATTTT
TRBV28,TRBD1,TRBJ1-1,.,CASRRGQGKLNTEAFF,TGTGCCAGCAGACGCGGACAGGGAAAGCTTAACACTGAAGCTTTCTTT
TRBV6-6,.,TRBJ1-5,.,CASTPEGQSFQPQHF,TGTGCCAGCACCCCCGAAGGACAGTCCTTTCAGCCCCAGCATTTT
TRBV7-9,.,TRBJ1-3,once,CASSLMGGWTGNTIYF,TGTGCCAGCAGCTTAATGGGGGGATGGACTGGAAACACCATATATTTT
TRBV5-6,.,TRBJ2-5,.,CASSLFPGTLQETQYF,TGTGCCAGCAGCTTGTTTCCAGGGACCCTCCAAGAGACCCAGTACTTC
TRBV29-1,TRBD1,TRBJ2-3,.,CSVAPQGVGTDTQYF,TGCAGCGTTGCTCCCCAGGGGGTAGGAACAGATACGCAGTATTTT
TRBV7-6,.,TRBJ2-1,.,CASSLVVGPVYNEQFF,TGTGCCAGCAGCTTAGTCGTGGGTCCGGTCTACAATGAGCAGTTCTTC